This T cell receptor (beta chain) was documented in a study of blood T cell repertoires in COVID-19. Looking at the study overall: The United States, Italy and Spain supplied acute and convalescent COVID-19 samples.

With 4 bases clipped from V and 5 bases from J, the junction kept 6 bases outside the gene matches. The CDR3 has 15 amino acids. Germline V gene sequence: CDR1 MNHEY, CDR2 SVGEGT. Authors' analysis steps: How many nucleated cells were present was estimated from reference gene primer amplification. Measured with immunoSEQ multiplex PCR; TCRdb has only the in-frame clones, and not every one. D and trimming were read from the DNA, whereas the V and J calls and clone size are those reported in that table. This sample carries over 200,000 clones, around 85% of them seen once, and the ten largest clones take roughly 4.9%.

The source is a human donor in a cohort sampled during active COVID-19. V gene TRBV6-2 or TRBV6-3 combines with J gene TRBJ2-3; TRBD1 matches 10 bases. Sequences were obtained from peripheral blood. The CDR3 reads CASSSRDRGGDTQYF. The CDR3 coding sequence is TGTGCCAGCAGTTCCCGGGACAGGGGTGGAGATACGCAGTATTTT.